This TCR beta chain stems from a study of shared clonotypes between healthy human individuals. Free of recent acute infections or vaccinations, the donors were healthy HIV-negative adults. All donors were Caucasian adults living in Nashville, Tennessee. Germline CDR1 and CDR2: SGHNT and YYREEE (reference sequence). The V end was cut by 2 bases, the J end by 4 bases, with 16 bases between. CDR3 length: 15 amino acids. Here immunoSEQ multiplex PCR was the method, and the copy in TCRdb shows in-frame clones only, minus some. The sample consists of about half a million clones, roughly three quarters of them appearing once.

The chain employs TRBV5-4 and TRBJ2-7; tentative D call: TRBD2 (6 bases). Sequenced material: PBMCs. This clonotype originated in a woman aged 40 to 50 in good health. Some clones in this sample may be carry-over from other donors' samples. This CDR3 reads CASSLDPGVGYEQYF. CDR3 nucleotides: TGTGCCAGCAGCTTAGACCCGGGAGTTGGGTACGAGCAGTACTTC.